What follows are 7 T cell receptor beta chains derived from one specimen sequenced in a study of blood T cell repertoires in COVID-19. Clones were read by immunoSEQ multiplex PCR, and TCRdb kept only the in-frame ones, dropping some. The sample lists about 59,000 clones; around four fifths were seen once. The sample consisted of peripheral blood. These receptors were obtained from a woman in her 50s with active or convalescent COVID-19.

The chain couples TRBV2 to TRBJ2-5; a possible D gene is TRBD2 (6 bases). V was pared by 6 bases and J by 5 bases, with 16 bases between. The CDR3 contains 14 residues. CDR1 is SNHLY, CDR2 FYNNEI, per germline. CDR3 nucleotide sequence: TGTGCCAGCAGGACCCGGGGGTTTGGGGAGACCCAGTACTTC. It specifies CASRTRGFGETQYF. Variable domain in full (rest from reference TRBV2 and TRBJ2-5): EPEVTQTPSHQVTQMGQEVILRCVPISNHLYFYWYRQILGQKVEFLVSFYNNEISEKSEIFDDQFSVERPDGSNFTLKIRSTKLEDSAMYFCASRTRGFGETQYFGPGTRLLVL.

This clone has at least ten counts. V and J are TRBV9 and TRBJ2-7, with 8 positions matching TRBD1. This CDR3 has 17 amino acids. Germline lookup yields CDR1 SGDLS and CDR2 YYNGEE. V lost 4 bases to trimming and J lost 0 bases; unmatched junction nucleotides: 12. DNA of the CDR3: TGTGCCAGCAGCCACAACCGGGACAGGCCCAACTCCTACGAGCAGTACTTC. Translated: CASSHNRDRPNSYEQYF.

Only a few counts were recorded for this clone. V gene TRBV6-5 combines with J gene TRBJ2-5; a weak D match, TRBD1 (5 bases). V dropped 7 bases and J dropped 7 bases, with 22 bases sitting between them. The CDR3 has 15 residues. Germline loops: CDR1 MNHEY, CDR2 SVGAGI. CDR3 protein: CASNRQKGSLGTQYF. The CDR3 DNA reads as TGTGCCAGCAATCGGCAGAAGGGGTCCTTGGGGACCCAGTACTTC.

The CDR3 sequence: CASQTGRGSGRGNQPQHF. DNA for the CDR3: TGTGCCAGTCAAACCGGGAGAGGTTCAGGTCGTGGCAATCAGCCCCAGCATTTT. The chain recombines TRBV2 with TRBJ1-5; D is uncertain. The V gene lost 9 bases and the J gene lost 2 bases, with 26 bases spanning the gap. This CDR3 spans 18 amino acids. Germline V lookup: CDR1 SNHLY, CDR2 FYNNEI.

The V call is TRBV14, the J call TRBJ1-1, with TRBD1 as a possible D gene (5 bases). V lost 4 bases and J lost 3, with 15 bases in between. Germline V gene sequence: CDR1 SGHDN, CDR2 FVKESK. The CDR3 has 15 amino acids. CDR3: CASSPSAGRYTEAFF. The CDR3 nucleotides read TGTGCCAGCAGCCCCTCGGCAGGGAGGTACACTGAAGCTTTCTTT.

J is TRBJ1-5 and V is TRBV4-2; 9 bases fit TRBD1. In germline, CDR1 is LGHNA, CDR2 YNFKEQ. This CDR3 is built from 16 residues. The ends lost 3 bases at V and 4 bases at J; junction bases unmatched: 7. The chain's CDR3 is CASSQTTGGANQPQHF. The CDR3 DNA reads TGTGCCAGCAGCCAGACTACAGGGGGCGCAAATCAGCCCCAGCATTTT.

This sequence joins TRBV10-3 and TRBJ2-7; possible D gene TRBD1, 6 bases. Trimming stripped 6 bases from V and 4 bases from J, with 13 bases between. The CDR3 is 13 residues long. Germline values: CDR1 ENHRY, CDR2 SYGVKD. The CDR3, as DNA: TGTGCCATCAGGCCCACAGGGTCGTACGAGCAGTACTTC. Translation gives CAIRPTGSYEQYF.